A single T cell receptor beta chain is shown here with its context. These data belong to a study of blood T cell repertoires in COVID-19. Study information: The samples span acute and convalescent COVID-19 from the United States, Italy and Spain. The cDNA or gDNA used as material had been derived from T cells, B-cell-depleted T cells, or PBMCs.

In the authors' workflow: The assay estimated nucleated cells by amplifying reference gene primers. Some clones are missing from TCRdb's copy, which holds only in-frame ones; the method was immunoSEQ multiplex PCR. The V and J calls and clone size come from that table; D and trimming were worked out from the DNA. Here the sample spans some 290,000 clones, roughly nine tenths being singletons. The V and J ends lost 6 bases and 4 bases, in that order; junction bases with no gene match: 8. CDR1 is SNHLY, CDR2 FYNNEI, per germline. The CDR3 is made up of 16 amino acids. The sequence was collected from a woman in her thirties with COVID-19, enrolled during active disease. The rearrangement joins TRBV2 to TRBJ2-4; 11 bases are shared with TRBD2. Sequenced: peripheral blood. CDR3: CASRGLAGGKKNIQYF. Here the CDR3 DNA reads TGTGCCAGCAGAGGATTAGCGGGAGGGAAAAAAAACATTCAGTACTTC.